One T cell receptor (beta chain) is described in this entry. The data belong to a study of blood T cell repertoires in COVID-19. About the study: Collection of acute and convalescent COVID-19 samples took place in the United States, Italy and Spain. Nucleic acid was either cDNA or gDNA, and it came from T cells, B-cell-depleted T cells, or PBMCs.

Original analysis: Reference gene primer amplification gave estimated nucleated cell counts. Clones were sequenced by immunoSEQ multiplex PCR, and TCRdb holds only the in-frame ones, with some missing. D and trimming were read from the DNA, whereas the V and J calls and clone size are those reported in that table. The sample carries about 210,000 clones, more than 85% recorded once. Germline CDR1 LGHNA, CDR2 YNFKEQ. The CDR3 is made up of 15 amino acids. V lost 0 bases and J lost 3; bases outside the gene matches: 2. This chain joins TRBV4-2 and TRBJ2-1, with 7 bases aligning to TRBD2. Input material: peripheral blood. This TCR was recovered from a man in his 60s with acute or convalescent COVID-19. The CDR3 spells CASSQEASGYNEQFF. In nucleotides, the CDR3 is TGTGCCAGCAGCCAAGAGGCTAGCGGCTACAATGAGCAGTTCTTC.